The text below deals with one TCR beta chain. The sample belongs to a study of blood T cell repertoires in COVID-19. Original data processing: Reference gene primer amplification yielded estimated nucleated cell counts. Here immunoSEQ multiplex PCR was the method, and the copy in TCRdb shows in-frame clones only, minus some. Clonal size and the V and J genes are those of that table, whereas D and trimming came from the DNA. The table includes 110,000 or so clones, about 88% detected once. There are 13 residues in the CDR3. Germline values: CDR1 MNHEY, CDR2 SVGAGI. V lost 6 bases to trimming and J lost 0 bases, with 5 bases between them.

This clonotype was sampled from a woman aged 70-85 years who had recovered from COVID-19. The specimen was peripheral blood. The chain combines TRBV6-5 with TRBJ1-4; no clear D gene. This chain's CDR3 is CASRGTTNEKLFF. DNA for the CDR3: TGTGCCAGCAGGGGCACAACTAATGAAAAACTGTTTTTT.